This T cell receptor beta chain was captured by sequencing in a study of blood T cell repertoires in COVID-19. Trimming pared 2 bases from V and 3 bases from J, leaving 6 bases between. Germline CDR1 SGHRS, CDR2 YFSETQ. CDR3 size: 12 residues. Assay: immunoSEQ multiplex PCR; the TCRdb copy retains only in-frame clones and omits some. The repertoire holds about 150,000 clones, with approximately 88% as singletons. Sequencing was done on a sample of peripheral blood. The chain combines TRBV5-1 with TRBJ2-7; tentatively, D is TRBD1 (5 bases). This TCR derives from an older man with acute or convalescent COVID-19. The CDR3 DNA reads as TGCGCCAGCAGCTTTGACAGCTACGAGCAGTACTTC. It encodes CASSFDSYEQYF.